The entry that follows covers one T cell receptor beta chain sequence. Its antigen remains unidentified. The sample originates from a study of early stage breast cancer tumors. Broader study findings: Chain pairing and CD4, CD8 or FOXP3 expression were not captured.

Repertoires were generated with immunoSEQ multiplex PCR, while TCRdb's copy carries only in-frame clones and drops some. Here the sample spans approximately 31,000 clones, roughly four fifths being singletons. The CDR3 runs to 16 residues. Germline loops: CDR1 MDHEN, CDR2 SYDVKM. Trimming removed 8 bases from V and 3 bases from J, with 19 bases in between. Sequencing input: breast tumor tissue. This receptor was obtained from a person aged 25 to 39 with breast cancer. V usage is TRBV28 and J usage is TRBJ1-4; D not resolved. The CDR3 here is CASGWGGLEANEKLFF. DNA of the CDR3: TGTGCCAGCGGTTGGGGAGGGTTAGAGGCTAATGAAAAACTGTTTTTT.